Each of the 32 T cell receptor beta chains below was sequenced from the same sample in a study of T cell responses to AZD1222 COVID-19 vaccine. Here immunoSEQ multiplex PCR was the method, and the copy in TCRdb shows in-frame clones only, minus some. The data contain about 120,000 clones, about 88% of them seen just once; the ten biggest clones take up approximately 3.5%. This specimen consisted of peripheral blood, obtained 28 days after the second AZD1222 dose. The receptors were sampled from an adult who received the AZD1222 COVID-19 vaccine.

The chain has TRBV9 and TRBJ1-4; TRBD1 might be the D (5 bases). Trimming took off 4 bases at V and 5 bases at J, with 21 bases between the two ends. CDR1 is SGDLS, CDR2 YYNGEE, per germline. The CDR3 sequence is 17 residues long. CDR3 DNA sequence: TGTGCCAGCAGCCCCACGACCCCCGGGACCTACAATGAAAAACTGTTTTTT. As protein: CASSPTTPGTYNEKLFF.

The genes are TRBV4-2 and TRBJ2-3; 7 bases line up with TRBD2. J gave up 0 bases and V 6 bases, and 6 bases lay outside the gene matches. This CDR3 region has 15 residues. Germline V gives CDR1 LGHNA, CDR2 YNFKEQ. In nucleotides, the CDR3 is TGTGCCAGCAGTCTTGGGGGGGGTAGCACAGATACGCAGTATTTT. As protein: CASSLGGGSTDTQYF.

In DNA, the CDR3 is TGTGCCAGCAGCGTCCAGGGTGACACTGAAGCTTTCTTT. Its protein is CASSVQGDTEAFF. The chain links TRBV9 to TRBJ1-1, with D possibly matching TRBD1 (5 bases). The V end lost 2 bases, the J end lost 3 bases, and 8 bases lay between the germline ends. This CDR3 region has 13 residues. Germline V CDR1 and CDR2: SGDLS, YYNGEE. The full variable domain, completed using reference TRBV9 and TRBJ1-1, is DSGVTQTPKHLITATGQRVTLRCSPRSGDLSVYWYQQSLDQGLQFLIQYYNGEERAKGNILERFSAQQFPDLHSELNLSSLELGDSALYFCASSVQGDTEAFFGQGTRLTVV.

V gene TRBV19 combines with J gene TRBJ2-2; the D call may be TRBD1 or TRBD2 (6 bases each). The CDR3 sequence is 15 residues long. Trimming cost V 7 bases and J 4 bases, with 16 bases left between them. CDR1 LNHDA and CDR2 SQIVND come from the germline V gene (reference sequence). The CDR3 nucleotides are TGTGCCAGTAATCAGCCCCCGGGGGCCACCGGGGAGCTGTTTTTT. This encodes CASNQPPGATGELFF.

J is TRBJ2-3 and V is TRBV6-2 or TRBV6-3; 8 bases are a match to TRBD1. CDR1 is MNHEY, CDR2 SVGEGT, per germline. V trimming: 4 bases; J trimming: 2 bases; junction bases outside the gene matches: 5. The CDR3 totals 15 residues. CDR3 sequence (DNA): TGTGCCAGCAGTTTGGACAGGGTCAACACAGATACGCAGTATTTT. It encodes CASSLDRVNTDTQYF.

This rearrangement joins TRBV5-1 to TRBJ2-7; D may be TRBD1 (6 bases). The V end lost 0 bases, the J end lost 7 bases, and 11 bases lay between the germline ends. The length of the CDR3 is 13 residues. The germline gives CDR1 SGHRS, CDR2 YFSETQ. The CDR3 protein is CASSLDRAREQYF. The DNA for the CDR3 is TGCGCCAGCAGCTTGGACAGGGCCAGGGAGCAGTACTTC.

The chain combines TRBV7-2 with TRBJ1-2; no reliable D call. Trimming removed 5 bases at V and 4 bases at J, with 14 bases between. Germline CDR1 is SGHTA and CDR2 is FQGNSA. This CDR3 spans 14 amino acids. CDR3 region: CASSRSHEFYGYTF. The CDR3 bases are TGTGCCAGCAGCCGCTCCCATGAGTTCTATGGCTACACCTTC.

J is TRBJ1-3 and V is TRBV4-3; 7 positions match TRBD1. V was clipped by 4 bases and J by 9 bases; unmatched bases: 9. Germline loops: CDR1 LGHNA, CDR2 YSLEER. The CDR3 totals 14 residues. CDR3 coding DNA: TGCGCCAGCAGCCCAGGCGAGGGGGCGGGCACCATATATTTT. Encoded protein: CASSPGEGAGTIYF.

Note on this clone: This sample includes further DNA sequences coding for the same CDR3. This chain joins TRBV2 and TRBJ2-3; D remains ambiguous. The CDR3 contains 13 residues. Deletions cut 3 bases from V and 0 bases from J, with 4 bases between. CDR1 and CDR2 from the germline V gene are SNHLY and FYNNEI. Here the CDR3 DNA reads TGTGCCAGCAGTGATACTAGCACAGATACGCAGTATTTT. As protein: CASSDTSTDTQYF.

The chain links TRBV3-1 (or the pseudogene TRBV3-2) to TRBJ1-4; TRBD1 matches at 12 bases. Germline V gene lookup returns CDR1 LGHDT and CDR2 YNNKEL (reference sequence). V gave up 4 bases and J gave up 8 bases; unmatched junction bases: 17. This CDR3 is built from 19 residues. The CDR3, as DNA: TGTGCCAGCAGCCGACCCTCGAGGGACAGGGGGCCTCTAGGAGAAAAACTGTTTTTT. Residues: CASSRPSRDRGPLGEKLFF.

J is TRBJ2-7 and V is TRBV4-2, with 8 bases aligning to TRBD2. Germline V gene data show CDR1 as LGHNA and CDR2 as YNFKEQ. After removal of 2 bases from V and 0 bases from J, the junction contained 9 bases not matched to a gene. CDR3 size: 17 residues. CDR3 in amino acids: CASSQPVGGGLSYEQYF. As DNA, the CDR3 is TGTGCCAGCAGCCAACCGGTCGGGGGGGGACTCTCCTACGAGCAGTACTTC.

V gene TRBV6-1 combines with J gene TRBJ1-1; D possibly corresponds to TRBD1 (5 bases). Germline V gene sequence: CDR1 MNHNS, CDR2 SASEGT. V was clipped by 1 base and J by 3 bases, with 12 bases between them. This CDR3 comprises 15 residues. The CDR3 protein is CASSEEAGGYTEAFF. The CDR3 DNA is TGTGCCAGCAGTGAAGAAGCTGGGGGTTACACTGAAGCTTTCTTT.

This rearrangement joins TRBV19 to TRBJ1-2; 10 bases align to TRBD1. Trimming cost V 3 bases and J 0 bases; bases outside gene matches: 7. The CDR3 extends over 17 amino acids. The germline V gene encodes CDR1 LNHDA and CDR2 SQIVND (reference sequence). In DNA form, the CDR3 reads TGTGCCAGTAGTATGACAGGGGGCGGCCAAGCTAACTATGGCTACACCTTC. The encoded protein is CASSMTGGGQANYGYTF.

The V gene is TRBV9, the J gene TRBJ1-4; TRBD1 matches 9 bases. The length of the CDR3 is 15 residues. Per the germline V gene, CDR1 is SGDLS and CDR2 is YYNGEE. V gave up 2 bases and J gave up 6 bases; unmatched junction bases: 5. The CDR3 DNA sequence: TGTGCCAGCAGCGTCGACAGGGGGGGTCATGAAAAACTGTTTTTT. It is translated as CASSVDRGGHEKLFF.

This chain connects TRBV4-2 to TRBJ1-4; D not resolved. The CDR3 runs 15 residues. Trimming removed 1 base from V and 8 bases from J, with 14 bases in between. Germline CDR1 reads LGHNA; CDR2 reads YNFKEQ. CDR3 DNA: TGTGCCAGCAGCCAAGTAGGGCGGCAGACCGAAAAACTGTTTTTT. Amino acids: CASSQVGRQTEKLFF.

The V and J genes are TRBV7-2 and TRBJ1-6; D call uncertain. The V gene's germline CDR1 is SGHTA and CDR2 FQGNSA. The CDR3 runs 15 residues. V lost 7 bases and J lost 3, with 13 bases in between. CDR3 in amino acids: CASTPWEDYNSPLHF. The CDR3, as DNA: TGTGCCAGCACTCCCTGGGAGGACTATAATTCACCCCTCCACTTT.

This clone was seen only a few times. This chain links TRBV4-3 with TRBJ2-1; 12 bases fit TRBD2. V was pared by 1 base and J by 10 bases, with 5 bases of the junction left unmatched. Looked up from germline, CDR1 is LGHNA and CDR2 is YSLEER. The CDR3 has 15 residues. The CDR3 loop reads CASSQGLAGAREQFF. Written as DNA, the CDR3 is TGCGCCAGCAGCCAAGGACTAGCGGGAGCTCGGGAGCAGTTCTTC.

This chain joins TRBV19 and TRBJ1-2; TRBD1 aligns across 7 bases. Trimming removed 4 bases from V and 5 bases from J; junction bases left unmatched: 10. The germline gives CDR1 LNHDA, CDR2 SQIVND (reference sequence). This CDR3 region has 15 residues. The CDR3: CASSTTGSSAYGYTF. CDR3 DNA sequence: TGTGCCAGTAGTACGACAGGGAGCTCGGCGTATGGCTACACCTTC.

V usage is TRBV13 and J usage is TRBJ1-1; 10 bases match TRBD1. The CDR3 loop spans 17 amino acids. The germline gives CDR1 PRHDT, CDR2 FYEKMQ (reference sequence). With 5 bases clipped from V and 4 bases from J, the junction kept 13 bases outside the gene matches. The CDR3 is CASSDTRDRGLSTEAFF. CDR3 nucleotide sequence: TGTGCCAGCAGCGATACCCGGGACAGGGGCCTTAGCACTGAAGCTTTCTTT.

This chain joins TRBV14 and TRBJ2-7; D is possibly TRBD2 (6 bases). Germline-derived CDR1 and CDR2 are SGHDN and FVKESK. V was trimmed by 0 bases and J by 3 bases, leaving 9 bases between them. The CDR3 has 14 amino acids. The CDR3 DNA reads as TGTGCCAGCAGCCAAGAGCGGGAATTCTACGAGCAGTACTTC. This encodes CASSQEREFYEQYF.

The rearrangement joins TRBV19 to TRBJ2-1; TRBD2 might be the D (6 bases). Trimming cost V 2 bases and J 3 bases, with 14 bases left between them. Germline CDR1 and CDR2: LNHDA and SQIVND (reference sequence). There are 16 residues in the CDR3. The CDR3 coding sequence is TGTGCCAGTAGTATATCCGGGAGAGGGAACTACAATGAGCAGTTCTTC. Translation: CASSISGRGNYNEQFF.

This clone was recorded a few times. The chain combines TRBV15 with TRBJ1-3; D call uncertain. CDR3 size: 16 residues. CDR1 is LNHNV, CDR2 YYDKDF, per germline (reference sequence). Trimming shortened V by 5 bases and J by 0 bases, and 14 bases separated the two germline ends. CDR3 in DNA: TGTGCCACCAGCTCCTACGAGACAAACTCTGGAAACACCATATATTTT. Its translation is CATSSYETNSGNTIYF. Full variable domain (rest looked up from reference TRBV15 and TRBJ1-3): DAMVIQNPRYQVTQFGKPVTLSCSQTLNHNVMYWYQQKSSQAPKLLFHYYDKDFNNEADTPDNFQSRRPNTSFCFLDIRSPGLGDTAMYLCATSSYETNSGNTIYFGEGSWLTVV.

CDR3 sequence (DNA): TGCGCCAGCAGCCAACGAGCGAACGGTTGGAATGAGCAGTTCTTC. Protein product: CASSQRANGWNEQFF. The rearrangement joins TRBV4-1 to TRBJ2-1, with D unclear. Trimming removed 2 bases at V and 7 bases at J, with 15 bases between. This CDR3 comprises 15 residues. Germline values: CDR1 MGHRA, CDR2 YSYEKL.

The genes are TRBV18 and TRBJ1-1; no clear D. The ends were cut back, 2 bases at V and 5 bases at J, with 12 bases in the middle. The CDR3 covers 14 residues. CDR1 KGHSH and CDR2 LQKENI come from the germline V gene. In nucleotides, the CDR3 is TGTGCCAGCTCACCAGAAGGCTTGGGGACTGAAGCTTTCTTT. Protein: CASSPEGLGTEAFF.

Remarks on this clone: The same CDR3 is also encoded by other DNA sequences in this sample. The chain links TRBV6-5 to TRBJ1-4, with a tentative D call TRBD1 (6 bases). CDR1 and CDR2 from the germline V gene are MNHEY and SVGAGI. This CDR3 region has 14 residues. Trimming left V 7 bases short and J 8 bases short, with 17 bases between. As DNA, the CDR3 is TGTGCCAGCACAGACGCTGGGGGGCGCGAAAAACTGTTTTTT. Translating it yields CASTDAGGREKLFF.

J is TRBJ2-1 and V is TRBV14; D is perhaps TRBD2 (6 bases). Germline assignment: CDR1 SGHDN and CDR2 FVKESK. V was cut by 0 bases and J by 11 bases, with 17 bases left in between. CDR3 size: 15 residues. CDR3 nucleotide sequence: TGTGCCAGCAGCCAAGACACGAGGAGGGCGGGAAAGCAGTTCTTC. Its translation: CASSQDTRRAGKQFF.

V usage is TRBV6-5 and J usage is TRBJ2-3, with D possibly being TRBD1 (6 bases). The CDR3 extends over 15 amino acids. Germline assignment: CDR1 MNHEY and CDR2 SVGAGI. Deletions cut 8 bases from V and 6 bases from J, with 21 bases between. The CDR3 DNA reads as TGTGCCAGCCGATCTTCAGGGGTTGGCGAGGATACGCAGTATTTT. It yields the protein CASRSSGVGEDTQYF.

V is TRBV2 and J is TRBJ1-2; D unresolved. Between the trimmed V and J ends, which lost 6 bases and 8 bases, there was a span of 22 bases. Germline V gene sequence: CDR1 SNHLY, CDR2 FYNNEI. The CDR3 loop spans 15 amino acids. The CDR3 nucleotides read TGTGCCAGCAGAAGGGAGAGGGAGGGAGTCCGAGGCTACACCTTC. The encoded protein is CASRREREGVRGYTF. The complete variable domain, with remaining parts taken from reference TRBV2 and TRBJ1-2, reads EPEVTQTPSHQVTQMGQEVILRCVPISNHLYFYWYRQILGQKVEFLVSFYNNEISEKSEIFDDQFSVERPDGSNFTLKIRSTKLEDSAMYFCASRREREGVRGYTFGSGTRLTVV.

V gene TRBV11-1 combines with J gene TRBJ2-1, with 7 bases matching TRBD1. Trimming took 7 bases from V and 9 from J; bases not matched to a gene: 18. The CDR3 loop spans 16 amino acids. Germline CDR1 SGHAT, CDR2 FQDESV (reference sequence). As DNA, the CDR3 is TGTGCCAGCACCACGTTCGGGGACAGAGCTCGGGGTGAGCAGTTCTTC. Amino acid sequence: CASTTFGDRARGEQFF.

The chain joins TRBV7-2 to TRBJ1-5; no reliable D call. CDR3 length: 14 residues. Trimming stripped 5 bases from V and 3 bases from J, with 11 bases between. Germline V gene data show CDR1 as SGHTA and CDR2 as FQGNSA. Written as DNA, the CDR3 is TGTGCCAGCAGCGAGGACCCGATCAATCAGCCCCAGCATTTT. Translated: CASSEDPINQPQHF.

The genes are TRBV28 and TRBJ1-1; TRBD1 matches 8 bases. CDR1 and CDR2 (germline): MDHEN, SYDVKM. J lost 4 bases, V lost 3 bases, and 7 bases had no gene match. The CDR3 contains 15 residues. The CDR3 coding sequence is TGTGCCAGCAGTTTCCTTCTCGGACAGGGCACTGAAGCTTTCTTT. Its translation is CASSFLLGQGTEAFF.

This clone was seen just once. The chain combines TRBV4-3 with TRBJ2-3; 7 bases map to TRBD2. Germline CDR1 and CDR2: LGHNA and YSLEER. After removal of 2 bases from V and 2 bases from J, the junction contained 1 base not matched to a gene. This CDR3 region has 14 residues. The CDR3 DNA reads TGCGCCAGCAGCCAAACTAGCGCCACAGATACGCAGTATTTT. It specifies CASSQTSATDTQYF.